One sample yielded the 8 T cell receptor beta chains listed below, sequenced in a study of OX40 agonist ivuxolimab in advanced cancers. The repertoire was sequenced with immunoSEQ multiplex PCR; TCRdb's copy has only in-frame clones and lacks some. The table includes about 86,000 clones, 91% detected once. The specimen comprised CD4+ or CD8+ T cells sorted from blood, sampled in a trial of the OX40 agonist ivuxolimab. Source of these receptors: an adult with an advanced solid tumor such as melanoma, head and neck, liver or kidney cancer.

The J gene is TRBJ2-7, the V gene TRBV5-5; D perhaps matches TRBD1 (6 bases). With 5 bases removed from V and 3 bases from J, the gap between germline ends came to 12 bases. The CDR3 is made up of 13 amino acids. From germline, CDR1 is SGHKS and CDR2 YYEKEE (reference sequence). The CDR3 coding sequence is TGTGCCAGCAGTTTGACAGGAAACTACGAGCAGTACTTC. Translation gives CASSLTGNYEQYF.

The V and J genes are TRBV9 and TRBJ2-5; 8 bases align to TRBD2. V gave up 4 bases and J gave up 1 base; unmatched junction bases: 9. CDR3 size: 16 residues. The germline V gene has CDR1 SGDLS and CDR2 YYNGEE. The CDR3 DNA reads TGTGCCAGCAGCCTCGCGCGGGAGGAGAGCCAAGAGACCCAGTACTTC. This codes for CASSLAREESQETQYF.

J is TRBJ1-5 and V is TRBV19; D is unresolved. Trimming shortened V by 5 bases and J by 0 bases, and 5 bases separated the two germline ends. Germline CDR1 reads LNHDA; CDR2 reads SQIVND (reference sequence). This CDR3 is built from 13 residues. CDR3 in amino acids: CASSPDSNQPQHF. CDR3 coding DNA: TGTGCCAGTAGTCCGGATAGCAATCAGCCCCAGCATTTT.

The V call is TRBV29-1, the J call TRBJ2-7; tentative D call: TRBD1 (6 bases). This CDR3 contains 14 residues. With 6 bases removed from V and 2 bases from J, the gap between germline ends came to 17 bases. Germline loops: CDR1 SQVTM, CDR2 ANQGSEA. CDR3 DNA sequence: TGCAGCGTAGGGGGTTCGACAGGAGCCTACGAGCAGTACTTC. As protein: CSVGGSTGAYEQYF.

The CDR3 reads CSVYGSPNEKLFF. The CDR3 DNA reads as TGCAGCGTTTATGGGTCTCCTAATGAAAAACTGTTTTTT. The genes are TRBV29-1 and TRBJ1-4; D is undetermined. V was clipped by 5 bases and J by 3 bases, with 10 bases between them. Germline CDR1 and CDR2: SQVTM and ANQGSEA. The CDR3 contains 13 residues.

The chain employs TRBV10-2 and TRBJ2-3; D is uncertain. The V gene's germline CDR1 is WSHSY and CDR2 SAAADI. The CDR3 extends over 10 amino acids. Trimming stripped 7 bases from V and 6 bases from J, with 5 bases between. The CDR3 coding sequence is TGCGCCAGCAATGGGGATACGCAGTATTTT. Translating gives CASNGDTQYF.

The chain has TRBV6-6 and TRBJ2-1; 12 bases are shared with TRBD2. Germline CDR1 is MNHNY and CDR2 is SVGAGI (reference sequence). CDR3 size: 15 residues. Trimming at V came to 6 bases and at J to 7 bases, leaving 7 bases not matched to a gene. The CDR3 sequence is CASRSLGLAGNEQFF. The CDR3 DNA is TGTGCCAGCAGGAGTTTAGGACTAGCGGGAAATGAGCAGTTCTTC.

The gene calls are TRBV7-9 and TRBJ2-5; a weak D match, TRBD2 (5 bases). This CDR3 comprises 14 residues. Germline V lookup: CDR1 SEHNR, CDR2 FQNEAQ (reference sequence). V lost 4 bases, J lost 5 bases, and 14 bases lay in between. CDR3 nucleotides: TGTGCCAGCAGCTGGACGGCGGGCGGGGAGACCCAGTACTTC. This gives the protein CASSWTAGGETQYF.